Listed below are T cell receptor beta chains from one sample, sequenced in a study of OX40 agonist ivuxolimab in advanced cancers. Here immunoSEQ multiplex PCR was the method, and the copy in TCRdb shows in-frame clones only, minus some. The sample records 77,000 or so clones, just under 95% being singletons. The sample here was CD4+ or CD8+ T cells sorted from blood, taken in a trial of the OX40 agonist ivuxolimab. The receptors were gathered from an adult with an advanced solid tumor such as melanoma, head and neck, liver or kidney cancer. Both conserved end residues are trimmed from each CDR3. Fields, in order: J gene, V gene, CDR3 protein.

>TRBJ2-6|TRBV2
ASSEERWGSGANVLT
>TRBJ2-3|TRBV6-1
ASSELKGPDTQY
>TRBJ2-3|TRBV29-1
SVGPSGRTDTQY
>TRBJ2-7|TRBV5-5
ASSLGTSGGYEQY
>TRBJ2-2|TRBV4-3
ASSQEVRWTGAKNTGELF
>TRBJ1-1|TRBV15
ATSFGQVKAF
>TRBJ2-1|TRBV5-1
ASSLEGTTFYNEQF
>TRBJ2-7|TRBV6-5
ASSYGGVGYEQY
>-|TRBV7-9
ASSTGTSYEQY
>TRBJ1-1|TRBV4-1
ASSQGANMNTEAF
>TRBJ2-7|TRBV9
ASSDRDSSYEQY
>TRBJ2-1|TRBV7-2
ASSLWTSGGLGQF
>TRBJ1-1|TRBV5-6
ASSPDGYTEAF
>TRBJ2-5|TRBV15
ATSEGQGGQETQY
>TRBJ2-1|TRBV13
ASSSGTFSYNEQF
>TRBJ1-5|TRBV7-9
ASSSDAIGYQPQH